These 30 T cell receptor beta chains originate from one sample sequenced in a study of CD8 T cells in ankylosing spondylitis (dated by TCRdb to 2017 to 2019). The protocol used for the library was 5' RACE. Reads for this sample came from an Illumina HiSeq 2500. TCRdb trimmed the raw reads at Q25, called clones with MiXCR and kept productive beta chains. Duplicate CDR3 protein sequences are folded into a single record with the most common DNA and genes. The sample yields a few hundred thousand distinct CDR3 sequences; roughly a tenth were counted once. The ten largest make up less than 25% of the sample. The source material was blood, either unsorted or a sorted T cell fraction (not recorded which). These TCRs come from a male donor with ankylosing spondylitis or in good health (not recorded which).

The table lists this clonotype with many counts. The CDR3 DNA is TGTGCCAGCAGTCCGGGGGACCAAGAGACCCAGTACTTC. It is translated as CASSPGDQETQYF. V gene TRBV27 combines with J gene TRBJ2-5; TRBD2 might be the D (6 bases). V was pared by 5 bases and J by 0 bases, with 7 bases between. The V gene's germline CDR1 is MNHEY and CDR2 SMNVEV (reference sequence). CDR3 length: 13 residues.

This clonotype appeared many times. The chain joins TRBV6-1 to TRBJ2-3, with 8 bases matching TRBD2. CDR3 length: 16 amino acids. Per the germline V gene, CDR1 is MNHNS and CDR2 is SASEGT. Losses at the gene ends were 5 bases for V and 5 bases for J; bases not matched to a gene: 12. The CDR3 DNA reads as TGTGCCAGCAGTCTGGGGGTCGGGGGGGCAGTAGATACGCAGTATTTT. It codes for CASSLGVGGAVDTQYF.

Concerning this clonotype: This could be a read error, since a much larger clone is one nucleotide away. The V and J genes are TRBV2 and TRBJ2-3; D uncertain. Germline V gives CDR1 SNHLY, CDR2 FYNNEI. The CDR3 is 14 residues long. The CDR3, as DNA: TGTGCCAACAGTATCGACGGTTCACCAGATACGCAGTATTTT. It codes for CANSIDGSPDTQYF. The full variable domain, in which reference TRBV2 and TRBJ2-3 provide the parts outside the CDR3, is EPEVTQTPSHQVTQMGQEVILRCVPISNHLYFYWYRQILGQKVEFLVSFYNNEISEKSEIFDDQFSVERPDGSNFTLKIRSTKLEDSAMYFCANSIDGSPDTQYFGPGTRLTVL.

The V and J genes are TRBV7-3 and TRBJ1-1; D is uncertain. Germline CDR1 SGHTA, CDR2 FQGTGA. Trimming cost V 5 bases and J 2 bases, with 6 bases left between them. CDR3 length equals 12 residues. DNA of the CDR3: TGTGCCAGCAGCCAAGATAACACTGAAGCTTTCTTT. This translates into CASSQDNTEAFF.

This clonotype was observed at least ten times. The chain is built from TRBV9 and TRBJ2-5, with D perhaps TRBD1 (6 bases). With 4 bases removed from V and 3 bases from J, the gap between germline ends came to 19 bases. CDR3 length: 16 residues. Germline CDR1 and CDR2: SGDLS and YYNGEE. The DNA for the CDR3 is TGTGCCAGCAGCCCAAGGGGAAGGGCAGGGGAAGAGACCCAGTACTTC. Residues: CASSPRGRAGEETQYF.

This clonotype was detected many times. The CDR3 reads CSARGNYHNEQFF. In DNA, the CDR3 is TGCAGTGCTAGAGGTAACTACCACAATGAGCAGTTCTTC. This rearrangement joins TRBV20-1 to TRBJ2-1; no firm D call. V was trimmed by 1 base and J by 5 bases, leaving 9 bases between them. Germline values: CDR1 DFQATT, CDR2 SNEGSKA (reference sequence). The CDR3 is 13 residues long.

At least ten counts were recorded for this clonotype. V gene TRBV20-1 combines with J gene TRBJ2-2; the D is unclear. The CDR3 contains 12 residues. Germline V gene data show CDR1 as DFQATT and CDR2 as SNEGSKA (reference sequence). V lost 6 bases and J lost 3, with 8 bases in between. For the CDR3, the DNA is TGCAGTGCCAGACCGTACACCGGGGAGCTGTTTTTT. Its translation is CSARPYTGELFF.

This clonotype has more than one count but fewer than ten. The chain joins TRBV12-3 or TRBV12-4 to TRBJ1-6; unclear D gene. Between the trimmed V and J ends, which lost 5 bases and 8 bases, there was a span of 10 bases. CDR3 length: 13 residues. The DNA of the CDR3 is TGTGCCAGCAGTCCCGACGGTTATTCACCCCTCCACTTT. Amino acid sequence: CASSPDGYSPLHF.

This clonotype occurred a few times. V is TRBV27 and J is TRBJ2-7; 8 bases match TRBD2. With V trimmed by 3 bases and J by 5 bases, 3 bases remained unmatched. Germline values: CDR1 MNHEY, CDR2 SMNVEV (reference sequence). This CDR3 comprises 13 residues. The chain's CDR3 is CASSFGSGNEQYF. DNA of the CDR3: TGTGCCAGCAGTTTTGGTAGCGGGAACGAGCAGTACTTC.

This clonotype was detected ten times or more. The V gene is TRBV5-5, the J gene TRBJ2-1, with TRBD1 identical over 7 bases. Germline V CDR1 and CDR2: SGHKS, YYEKEE (reference sequence). This CDR3 has 16 residues. The ends lost 4 bases at V and 1 base at J; junction bases unmatched: 8. The CDR3 spells CASSVTGQHSYNEQFF. The CDR3 region has the DNA TGTGCCAGCAGCGTGACGGGACAGCATTCCTACAATGAGCAGTTCTTC. Drawing the rest from reference TRBV5-5 and TRBJ2-1, the complete variable domain is DAGVTQSPTHLIKTRGQQVTLRCSPISGHKSVSWYQQVLGQGPQFIFQYYEKEERGRGNFPDRFSARQFPNYSSELNVNALLLGDSALYLCASSVTGQHSYNEQFFGPGTRLTVL.

Note on this clonotype: A much larger clonotype is one base distant, so this may be a read error. V gene TRBV7-2 combines with J gene TRBJ2-1, with D perhaps matching TRBD2 (5 bases). V gave up 4 bases and J gave up 6 bases, with 13 bases separating them. CDR3 size: 14 residues. Germline V gives CDR1 SGHTA, CDR2 FQGNSA. CDR3 coding DNA: TGTGCCAGCAGCTCAGCGGTAGCTTGCAATGAGCAGTTCTTC. This translates into CASSSAVACNEQFF.

This clonotype was seen more than once but under ten times. The chain uses TRBV28 and TRBJ2-7; the match to TRBD1 covers 11 bases. The length of the CDR3 is 15 residues. Germline trimming cut 6 bases from V and 7 bases from J; bases unmatched to any gene: 11. The germline V gene has CDR1 MDHEN and CDR2 SYDVKM. This CDR3 reads CASSSRDRGSGEQYF. The CDR3, as DNA: TGTGCCAGCAGCTCCCGGGACAGGGGGTCGGGGGAGCAGTACTTC.

V is TRBV20-1 and J is TRBJ2-2, with 10 bases fitting TRBD1. The J segment lost 7 bases and the V segment lost 6 bases, leaving 8 bases of the junction unmatched. Germline CDR1 DFQATT, CDR2 SNEGSKA (reference sequence). The CDR3 extends over 14 amino acids. Written as DNA, the CDR3 is TGCAGTGCCCCCCCGACAGGGGGCGGCGGGGAGCTGTTTTTT. Translated, it gives CSAPPTGGGGELFF.

The sample holds a few counts of this clonotype. J is TRBJ1-5 and V is TRBV7-9; no reliable D call. V lost 7 bases and J lost 2, with 6 bases in between. The germline CDR1 and CDR2 sequences are SEHNR and FQNEAQ (reference sequence). CDR3 length equals 12 residues. In nucleotides, the CDR3 is TGTGCCAGCACCCCTTGCAATCAGCCCCAGCATTTT. This sequence encodes CASTPCNQPQHF.

This clonotype appeared many times. The rearrangement links TRBV7-2 to TRBJ2-1; no definite D call. Germline-derived CDR1 and CDR2 are SGHTA and FQGNSA. V was clipped by 2 bases and J by 2 bases, with 10 bases between them. The CDR3 sequence is 15 residues long. In DNA form, the CDR3 reads TGTGCCAGCAGCTTAACGGTAGGCACCTACAATGAGCAGTTCTTC. Its protein is CASSLTVGTYNEQFF.

This clonotype showed up many times. This rearrangement joins TRBV5-1 to TRBJ2-3; D call uncertain. Germline lookup yields CDR1 SGHRS and CDR2 YFSETQ. Trimming stripped 4 bases from V and 1 base from J, with 10 bases between. This CDR3 contains 14 residues. This CDR3 reads CASSPSTRTDTQYF. The DNA for the CDR3 is TGCGCCAGCAGCCCATCGACCCGCACAGATACGCAGTATTTT.

The table lists this clonotype with many counts. A read error may account for a junction end that differs from germline. The V gene is TRBV7-7, the J gene TRBJ2-1, with 9 bases that match TRBD2. The CDR3 is made up of 15 amino acids. The germline CDR1 and CDR2 sequences are SSHAT and FNYEAQ (reference sequence). The CDR3 sequence: CASSLDGGGVNEQFF. The DNA for the CDR3 is TGTGCTAGCAGCTTAGACGGCGGGGGGGTGAATGAGCAGTTCTTC.

In this sample, this clonotype turned up many times. This sequence joins TRBV5-1 and TRBJ1-1; a possible D gene is TRBD1 (6 bases). This CDR3 region has 14 residues. Trimming removed 5 bases at V and 5 bases at J, with 16 bases between. Germline CDR1 reads SGHRS; CDR2 reads YFSETQ. The CDR3: CASREIQGATEAFF. DNA of the CDR3: TGCGCCAGCAGGGAAATACAGGGTGCGACTGAAGCTTTCTTT.

The table lists this clonotype with a few counts. This chain connects TRBV10-3 to TRBJ1-1, with a weak D call TRBD1 (6 bases). CDR3 length: 14 residues. The germline gives CDR1 ENHRY, CDR2 SYGVKD. V gave up 9 bases and J gave up 1 base, with 15 bases separating them. The CDR3 nucleotides read TGTGCCATTAAAGAACAGGGTCCGAACACTGAAGCTTTCTTT. Its protein is CAIKEQGPNTEAFF.

This clonotype showed up many times. V and J are TRBV20-1 and TRBJ2-1, with 12 nucleotides matching TRBD1. The length of the CDR3 is 16 residues. Trimming at V came to 0 bases and at J to 6 bases, leaving 6 bases not matched to a gene. Germline CDR1 reads DFQATT; CDR2 reads SNEGSKA (reference sequence). In DNA form, the CDR3 reads TGCAGTGCTAGAGAAACCGGGACAGGGGGCTCCAATGAGCAGTTCTTC. Its translation: CSARETGTGGSNEQFF.

The genes are TRBV28 and TRBJ2-3, with TRBD1 matching over 7 bases. The CDR3 length is 15 residues. V lost 6 bases, J lost 2 bases, and 8 bases stayed unmatched. Germline lookup yields CDR1 MDHEN and CDR2 SYDVKM. The DNA for the CDR3 is TGTGCCAGCAGGCCAAGAGGGGGCAACACAGATACGCAGTATTTT. Protein product: CASRPRGGNTDTQYF.

This CDR3 is CASSLFGIGASETQYF. The CDR3 nucleotides read TGTGCCAGCAGCCTCTTTGGTATTGGGGCCTCGGAGACCCAGTACTTC. The V call is TRBV6-1, the J call TRBJ2-5; TRBD1 is a possible D gene (5 bases). Trimming cost V 6 bases and J 5 bases, with 22 bases left between them. The CDR3 is made up of 16 amino acids. Germline V gene data show CDR1 as MNHNS and CDR2 as SASEGT.

This sequence joins TRBV7-9 and TRBJ2-3; D may be TRBD2 (5 bases). Germline V gene data show CDR1 as SEHNR and CDR2 as FQNEAQ (reference sequence). CDR3 length: 16 residues. V was pared by 5 bases and J by 0 bases, with 15 bases between. CDR3 DNA: TGTGCCAGCAGCCCTTCCGCGCTAGCCAGCACAGATACGCAGTATTTT. It encodes CASSPSALASTDTQYF.

The chain combines TRBV11-2 with TRBJ1-1; possible D gene TRBD1, 5 bases. Deletions cut 1 base from V and 6 bases from J, with 9 bases between. Germline V gives CDR1 SGHAT, CDR2 FQNNGV. The CDR3 sequence is 13 residues long. CDR3 sequence reads: CASSLGRDAEAFF. The DNA of the CDR3 is TGTGCCAGCAGCTTAGGCAGGGATGCTGAAGCTTTCTTT.

Turning to this clonotype: It may be a read error: a sequence one base away is much more abundant. The J gene is TRBJ2-7, the V gene TRBV7-9; possibly TRBD2 for D (5 bases). CDR3 length equals 13 residues. Germline V gene data show CDR1 as SEHNR and CDR2 as FQNEAQ (reference sequence). V was trimmed by 7 bases and J by 2 bases, leaving 12 bases between them. The CDR3, as DNA: TGTGCCAGCACCCCCTGGAGGACCTACGAGCAGTACTTC. Translation gives CASTPWRTYEQYF. The entire variable domain, with the rest obtained from reference TRBV7-9 and TRBJ2-7, is as follows: DTGVSQNPRHKITKRGQNVTFRCDPISEHNRLYWYRQTLGQGPEFLTYFQNEAQLEKSRLLSDRFSAERPKGSFSTLEIQRTEQGDSAMYLCASTPWRTYEQYFGPGTRLTVT.

This chain uses TRBV5-1 with TRBJ1-1, with D unclear. Germline CDR1 SGHRS, CDR2 YFSETQ. Trimming removed 3 bases from V and 0 bases from J, with 12 bases in between. The CDR3 is made up of 15 amino acids. The CDR3 sequence: CASSYGRIMNTEAFF. The DNA of the CDR3 is TGCGCCAGCAGCTACGGACGGATCATGAACACTGAAGCTTTCTTT.

This clonotype was picked up many times. This rearrangement joins TRBV4-2 to TRBJ2-1; no clear D. From germline, CDR1 is LGHNA and CDR2 YNFKEQ. V was pared by 4 bases and J by 2 bases, with 15 bases between. The CDR3 is 16 amino acids. The CDR3 nucleotides read TGTGCCAGCAGCCCGTGGGCGGACGGCCCCTACAATGAGCAGTTCTTC. It translates to CASSPWADGPYNEQFF.

This chain connects TRBV20-1 to TRBJ2-7, with 8 bases fitting TRBD1. Per germline, CDR1 DFQATT and CDR2 SNEGSKA (reference sequence). CDR3 size: 14 residues. J gave up 2 bases and V 5 bases, and 8 bases lay outside the gene matches. The DNA of the CDR3 is TGCAGTGCTGTACCGGGACAGGCTACCTACGAGCAGTACTTC. Its translation is CSAVPGQATYEQYF.

This clonotype was seen repeatedly, ten times or more. The genes are TRBV12-3 or TRBV12-4 and TRBJ2-2; no clear D gene. Trimming cost V 3 bases and J 4 bases, with 9 bases left between them. The CDR3 runs to 14 residues. The DNA of the CDR3 is TGTGCCAGCAGTTTGGGCACAATCACCGGGGAGCTGTTTTTT. It translates to CASSLGTITGELFF.

At least ten counts were recorded for this clonotype. The chain recombines TRBV27 with TRBJ1-6; D ambiguous. The CDR3 loop spans 15 amino acids. The V end lost 7 bases, the J end lost 6 bases, and 16 bases lay between the germline ends. Per germline, CDR1 MNHEY and CDR2 SMNVEV (reference sequence). DNA for the CDR3: TGTGCCAGCAAGCCCTACGAACAGACTAATTCACCCCTCCACTTT. Amino acids: CASKPYEQTNSPLHF.